This TCR beta chain was documented in a study of shared clonotypes between healthy human individuals. The table came from immunoSEQ multiplex PCR; TCRdb's copy has only in-frame clones and leaves some out. Of about 1.1 million clones in the sample, roughly 80% were seen once. This clone has only one observation. The identical CDR3 is also encoded by other nucleotide sequences in the sample. The ends were cut back, 4 bases at V and 1 base at J, with 14 bases in the middle. Germline CDR1 and CDR2: SGHRS and YFSETQ. The CDR3 is 15 residues long. Material for sequencing was memory CD4+ T cells from PBMCs. Subset: CD45RA-negative fraction. The TCR was taken from a man aged 18 to 29 in good health. Some clones in this sample may be carry-over from other donors' samples. The chain carries TRBV5-1 and TRBJ2-5; D call uncertain. This chain's CDR3 is CASSGQGGFQETQYF. CDR3 bases: TGCGCCAGCAGCGGCCAAGGTGGGTTCCAAGAGACCCAGTACTTC. The full variable domain, rest sourced from reference TRBV5-1 and TRBJ2-5, is KAGVTQTPRYLIKTRGQQVTLSCSPISGHRSVSWYQQTPGQGLQFLFEYFSETQRNKGNFPGRFSGRQFSNSRSEMNVSTLELGDSALYLCASSGQGGFQETQYFGPGTRLLVL.